This T cell receptor beta chain was recorded in a study of T cell responses to AZD1222 COVID-19 vaccine (TCRdb year 2021). The study in broad terms: TCR sequencing was performed for 230 to 250 trial participants, of whom around 200 were given two doses of AZD1222 and some 26 were given two doses of MenACWY control vaccine. Trial participants were enrolled into age subgroups of 18-55, 56-69 and 70-plus years, which contained 148, 28 and 57 TCR-sequenced participants, respectively.

Overall study results and their limits: Because no samples from the day 14 peak response were available, repertoires could be characterized only after the peak T cell response. The 56-69-year group was small, and its depth increase did not reach significance, likely because of low power. Only a handful of AZD1222 recipients were SARS-CoV-2 seropositive at baseline, limiting conclusions about previously exposed vaccinees. Nearly half of unique spike-specific TCRs reportedly recognized epitopes outside regions mutated in the B.1.351 and B.1.1.7 variants. After two AZD1222 doses, both the breadth and the depth of spike-specific TCRs were significantly higher than at day 0 and than in MenACWY recipients. Participants were mostly white British, with more females than males. The authors suggested clonal diversity may have been underestimated. CD4 TCRs associated with the vaccine covered the entire spike protein, and the dominant responses were in regions 160-218 and 743-854.

The label giving this sample's time point can be read as: about 28 days (+/-7) after the second vaccine dose. Because spike-specific TCR depth and breadth did not differ between the two schedules, AZD1222 recipients who got a second dose at roughly 4 weeks were pooled with those who got a second dose at roughly 12 weeks. Vaccinee samples were obtained from the UK trials COV001 and COV002, which included a single-blind randomized controlled phase 2/3 trial of AZD1222 (ChAdOx1 nCoV-19) in healthy adults. For TCRbeta chain sequencing, PBMC samples were collected from trial participants at day 0 and at day 28 after the second dose. The CDR3 regions of human TCRbeta chains were analyzed by immunosequencing. As for the original processing: Repertoire TCRs were checked for matches against a reference library of SARS-CoV-2-specific TCRs that had been generated using the MIRA antigen-specificity platform. Breadth was defined as the fraction of unique TCRs that were SARS-CoV-2-associated, and depth was defined as the fraction of total T cells that were SARS-CoV-2-associated. Each spike-specific TCR was assigned to its reactive spike region and to a CD4 or CD8 class using the MIRA data. Log10-transformed breadth and depth values were compared by one-way ANOVA with Sidak's multiple comparisons tests. TCRdb mirrors the immuneACCESS table, restricted to in-frame sequences. Some clones are absent from its copies; in checked studies, under half trace to an unresolved V gene, and the reason for the others is unknown. V and J calls and clone size follow that table, whereas D and trimming were derived from the DNA. This sample lists more than 150,000 clones; approximately 91% were detected once. Clones ranked in the top ten supply around 1.9% of the sample.

For this clone: The antigen it binds to is not known. It has no much larger one-base neighbor in the sample; base qualities were not kept.

The source was peripheral blood, collected 28 days after the second AZD1222 dose. The clonotype comes from an adult who received the AZD1222 COVID-19 vaccine.

The CDR3 reads CASSPRGPEEQYF. DNA sequence: TGTGCCAGCAGTCCCCGGGGACCAGAGGAGCAGTACTTC. The chain was built from TRBV27 and TRBJ2-7, with a tentative D call of TRBD1 or TRBD2, each matching 5 bases. The CDR3 starts with the cysteine, ends with the phenylalanine, and has 13 residues. Just the 39-base CDR3 DNA is kept, in frame starting at base 1. From the germline V gene (reference sequence), CDR1 is MNHEY and CDR2 is SMNVEV. V loses 5 bases of germline sequence and J loses 7 bases, and the interval between the two ends is 15 bases.